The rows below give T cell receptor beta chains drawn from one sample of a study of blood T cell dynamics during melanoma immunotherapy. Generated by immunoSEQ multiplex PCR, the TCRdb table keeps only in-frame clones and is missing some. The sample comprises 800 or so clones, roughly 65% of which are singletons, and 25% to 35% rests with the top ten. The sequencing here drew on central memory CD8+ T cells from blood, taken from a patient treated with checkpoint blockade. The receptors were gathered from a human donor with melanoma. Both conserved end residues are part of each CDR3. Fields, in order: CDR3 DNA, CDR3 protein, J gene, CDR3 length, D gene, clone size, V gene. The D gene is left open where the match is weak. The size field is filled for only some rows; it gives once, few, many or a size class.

CDR3nt: TGCGCCAGTTGGGACCACAATGAGCAGTTCTTC
CDR3aa: CASWDHNEQFF
j_gene: TRBJ2-1
len: 11
d_gene: NA
abundance: NA
v_gene: TRBV10-2

CDR3nt: TGTGCCAGCAGTGAAGGGCCAGCCTACGAGCAGTACTTC
CDR3aa: CASSEGPAYEQYF
j_gene: TRBJ2-7
len: 13
d_gene: NA
abundance: once
v_gene: TRBV6-5

CDR3nt: TGTGCCAGCAGTTTATCAGGGGACGGCGAGCAGTACTTC
CDR3aa: CASSLSGDGEQYF
j_gene: TRBJ2-7
len: 13
d_gene: NA
abundance: few
v_gene: TRBV27

CDR3nt: TGTGCCAGCAGCACCTCCCGGACAGGAGGGGACTCCTACGAGCAGTACTTC
CDR3aa: CASSTSRTGGDSYEQYF
j_gene: TRBJ2-7
len: 17
d_gene: NA
abundance: NA
v_gene: TRBV7-6

CDR3nt: TGTGCCAGCAGTCAGACGACAGGGTACCTTGAAAAACTGTTTTTT
CDR3aa: CASSQTTGYLEKLFF
j_gene: TRBJ1-4
len: 15
d_gene: TRBD1
abundance: NA
v_gene: TRBV6-5

CDR3nt: TGCGCCAGCAGCCAAGACGGGTACGAGCAGTACTTC
CDR3aa: CASSQDGYEQYF
j_gene: TRBJ2-7
len: 12
d_gene: NA
abundance: NA
v_gene: TRBV4-1

CDR3nt: TGTGCCAGCAGCGTTGGTAACAGGGGGACCTATAATTCACCCCTCCACTTT
CDR3aa: CASSVGNRGTYNSPLHF
j_gene: TRBJ1-6
len: 17
d_gene: TRBD1
abundance: NA
v_gene: TRBV9

CDR3nt: TGTGCCAGCAGCGAGACAGGGGGCTCTGTTTTCGAGCAGTACTTC
CDR3aa: CASSETGGSVFEQYF
j_gene: TRBJ2-7
len: 15
d_gene: TRBD1
abundance: few
v_gene: TRBV9

CDR3nt: TGTGCCAGCAGCCCGGACTTATCGAACACCGGGGAGCTGTTTTTT
CDR3aa: CASSPDLSNTGELFF
j_gene: TRBJ2-2
len: 15
d_gene: NA
abundance: NA
v_gene: TRBV11-1

CDR3nt: TGCGCCAGCACTTACGACAGGGGGGACACCGGGGAGCTGTTTTTT
CDR3aa: CASTYDRGDTGELFF
j_gene: TRBJ2-2
len: 15
d_gene: TRBD1
abundance: NA
v_gene: TRBV10-1

CDR3nt: TGTGCCAGCAGCTTAGGCAGCTCCTACAATGAGCAGTTCTTC
CDR3aa: CASSLGSSYNEQFF
j_gene: TRBJ2-1
len: 14
d_gene: NA
abundance: few
v_gene: TRBV7-9

CDR3nt: TGCAGCGTTGTAGGTTCGGACAGGGCCTACGAGCAGTACTTC
CDR3aa: CSVVGSDRAYEQYF
j_gene: TRBJ2-7
len: 14
d_gene: TRBD1
abundance: NA
v_gene: TRBV29-1

CDR3nt: TGTGCCAGCAGTCCCCATCAGGAGGGGGCCACTGAAGCTTTCTTT
CDR3aa: CASSPHQEGATEAFF
j_gene: TRBJ1-1
len: 15
d_gene: TRBD1
abundance: NA
v_gene: TRBV6-1

CDR3nt: TGTGCCAGCATCCCGGGACAGGGGCCCTACGAGCAGTACTTC
CDR3aa: CASIPGQGPYEQYF
j_gene: TRBJ2-7
len: 14
d_gene: TRBD1
abundance: NA
v_gene: TRBV6-1

CDR3nt: TGTGCCAGCAGTTGGGGCCCAGATACGCAGTATTTT
CDR3aa: CASSWGPDTQYF
j_gene: TRBJ2-3
len: 12
d_gene: NA
abundance: NA
v_gene: TRBV6-1

CDR3nt: TGTGCCAGCAGTTCCGGGACAGGGGGCGATGAGCAGTTCTTC
CDR3aa: CASSSGTGGDEQFF
j_gene: TRBJ2-1
len: 14
d_gene: TRBD1
abundance: NA
v_gene: TRBV6-4

CDR3nt: TGTGCCAGCAGCACCGGGACAGGGGGCAACTATGGCTACACCTTC
CDR3aa: CASSTGTGGNYGYTF
j_gene: TRBJ1-2
len: 15
d_gene: TRBD1
abundance: NA
v_gene: TRBV7-3

CDR3nt: TGTGCCAGCTCACCACATCCCCCCGGGTACGAGCAGTACTTC
CDR3aa: CASSPHPPGYEQYF
j_gene: TRBJ2-7
len: 14
d_gene: NA
abundance: NA
v_gene: TRBV18

CDR3nt: TGTGCCAGCAGTTTAGGTCCCTGGGGGCGCACTGAAGCTTTCTTT
CDR3aa: CASSLGPWGRTEAFF
j_gene: TRBJ1-1
len: 15
d_gene: NA
abundance: NA
v_gene: TRBV27

CDR3nt: TGTGCCAGCAGTGACCCAAGCCGCGCAGGGGCAGGTAGCACTGAAGCTTTCTTT
CDR3aa: CASSDPSRAGAGSTEAFF
j_gene: TRBJ1-1
len: 18
d_gene: NA
abundance: NA
v_gene: TRBV25-1

CDR3nt: TGTGCCAGCAGCTTAGGACAGGGCGTCGGCTACGAGCAGTACTTC
CDR3aa: CASSLGQGVGYEQYF
j_gene: TRBJ2-7
len: 15
d_gene: TRBD1
abundance: NA
v_gene: TRBV11-1

CDR3nt: TGCGCCAGCAGCCAAACCGGACAGGGCCCCTACAATGAGCAGTTCTTC
CDR3aa: CASSQTGQGPYNEQFF
j_gene: TRBJ2-1
len: 16
d_gene: TRBD1
abundance: NA
v_gene: TRBV4-1

CDR3nt: TGCAGCGTTGGACAGGGAAACACCATATATTTT
CDR3aa: CSVGQGNTIYF
j_gene: TRBJ1-3
len: 11
d_gene: NA
abundance: NA
v_gene: TRBV29-1

CDR3nt: TGTGCCAGCAGTCTAGCGGGGGCCGACACCGGGGAGCTGTTTTTT
CDR3aa: CASSLAGADTGELFF
j_gene: TRBJ2-2
len: 15
d_gene: TRBD2
abundance: NA
v_gene: TRBV6-4